The clone carrying this TCR beta chain was recorded a few times. The antigen is not known. Participants comprised healthy donors of bone marrow. The data were obtained in a study of cytomegalovirus exposure and HLA in healthy donors. Study-wide results and caveats: Researchers reported in a later analysis that a missense DCLRE1C variant was tied to TCR beta V- and J-gene trimming. Per a later analysis, HLA-associated TCR beta chains showed more clonal expansion than other, equally common TCR beta chains.

The PCR contained 60 Vbeta and 13 Jbeta primers. The protocol was immunoSEQ multiplex PCR, while the TCRdb copy is restricted to in-frame clones and leaves out a portion. The sample shows 70,000 to 85,000 clones, about 60% of them seen only once. CDR3 size: 14 residues. Germline CDR1 is LNHNV and CDR2 is YYDKDF (reference sequence). J lost 6 bases, V lost 1 base, and 3 bases had no gene match. Source material: PBMCs. The sequence came from a man aged 25 to 40 in good health and CMV-seropositive. The chain links TRBV15 to TRBJ2-7; 10 nucleotides agree with TRBD1. The CDR3 is CATSRARTGGEQYF. The CDR3 DNA is TGTGCCACCAGCAGAGCACGGACAGGGGGCGAGCAGTACTTC.